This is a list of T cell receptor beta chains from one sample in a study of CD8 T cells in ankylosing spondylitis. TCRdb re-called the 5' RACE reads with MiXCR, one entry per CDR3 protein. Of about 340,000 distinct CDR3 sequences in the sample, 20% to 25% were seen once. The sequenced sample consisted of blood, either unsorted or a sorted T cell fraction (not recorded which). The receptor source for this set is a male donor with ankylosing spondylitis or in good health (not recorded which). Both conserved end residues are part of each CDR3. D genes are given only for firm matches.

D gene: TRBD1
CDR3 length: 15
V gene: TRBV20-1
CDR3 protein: CSARPLGQGADTQYF

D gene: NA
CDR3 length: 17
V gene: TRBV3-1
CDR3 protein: CASSPGPGLLETGELFF

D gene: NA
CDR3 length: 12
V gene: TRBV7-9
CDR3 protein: CASSGLGTEAFF

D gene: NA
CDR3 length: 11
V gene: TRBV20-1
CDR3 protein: CSAHTQGGLFF

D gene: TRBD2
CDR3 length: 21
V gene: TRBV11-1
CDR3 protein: CASSPEAGLAGAHRYQETQYF

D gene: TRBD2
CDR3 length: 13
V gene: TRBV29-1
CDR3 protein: CSVGLAVSYEQYF

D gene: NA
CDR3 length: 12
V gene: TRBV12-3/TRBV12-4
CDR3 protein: CASSSTGFEQYF

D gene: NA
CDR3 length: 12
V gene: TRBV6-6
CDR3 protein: CASSPTGPEQYF

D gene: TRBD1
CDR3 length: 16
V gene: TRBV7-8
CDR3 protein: CASSAGTGAYQETQYF

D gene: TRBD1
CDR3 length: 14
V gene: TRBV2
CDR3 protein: CASNLGQGVGELFF

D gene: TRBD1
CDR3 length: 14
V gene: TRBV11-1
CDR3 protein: CASSMTGDTGELFF

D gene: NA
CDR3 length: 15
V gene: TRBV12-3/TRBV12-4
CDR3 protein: CASSLLAGSYNEQFF

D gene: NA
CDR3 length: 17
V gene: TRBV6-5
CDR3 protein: CASSYDAGLSSYNEQFF

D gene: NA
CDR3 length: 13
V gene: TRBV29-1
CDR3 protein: CSVWDSSTDTQYF

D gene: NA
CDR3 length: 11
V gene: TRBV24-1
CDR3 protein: CATQGSGELFF

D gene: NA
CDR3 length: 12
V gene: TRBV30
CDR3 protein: CAWNRDSYEQYF

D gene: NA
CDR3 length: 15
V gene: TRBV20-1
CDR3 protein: CSATPWGGEISPLHF

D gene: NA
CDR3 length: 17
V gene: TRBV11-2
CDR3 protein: CASGLELGLAVTGELFF

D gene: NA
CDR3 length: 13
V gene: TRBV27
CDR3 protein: CASNNYLGDTQYF

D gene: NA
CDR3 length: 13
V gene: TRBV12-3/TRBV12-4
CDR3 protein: CASRRTAYNEQFF

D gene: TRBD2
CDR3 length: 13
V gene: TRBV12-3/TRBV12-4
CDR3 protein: CASTTGGGDEQFF

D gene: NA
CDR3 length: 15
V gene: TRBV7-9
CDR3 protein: CASSSATGLNTEAFF

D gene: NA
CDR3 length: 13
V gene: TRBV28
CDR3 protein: CASSLREADTQYF

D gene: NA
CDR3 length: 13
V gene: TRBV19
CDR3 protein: CASSISSNTEAFF

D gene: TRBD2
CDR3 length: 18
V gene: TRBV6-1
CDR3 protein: CASSDGTSGILSTDTQYF

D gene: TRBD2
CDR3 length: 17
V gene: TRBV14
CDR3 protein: CASSQGDYPSSYNEQFF

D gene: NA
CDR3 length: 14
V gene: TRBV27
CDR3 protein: CASSFGLPGDEQYF

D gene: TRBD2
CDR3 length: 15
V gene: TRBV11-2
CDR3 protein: CASSQSSGAFGTQYF

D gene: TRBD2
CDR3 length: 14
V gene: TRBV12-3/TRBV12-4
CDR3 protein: CASGTGGGWNEQFF

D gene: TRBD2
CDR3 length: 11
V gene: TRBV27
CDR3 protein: CASSTGGEQFF

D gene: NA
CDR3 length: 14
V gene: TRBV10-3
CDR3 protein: CAISPRPQNTEAFF

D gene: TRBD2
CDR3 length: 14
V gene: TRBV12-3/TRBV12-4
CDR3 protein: CASRTASGLDEQYF

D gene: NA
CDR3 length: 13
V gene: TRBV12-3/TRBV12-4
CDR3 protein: CASSLTLREPQHF

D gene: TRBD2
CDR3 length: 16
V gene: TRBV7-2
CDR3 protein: CASSLFSGGPQETQYF

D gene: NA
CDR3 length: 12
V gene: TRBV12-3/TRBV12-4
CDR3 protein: CASSFGGGEQYF

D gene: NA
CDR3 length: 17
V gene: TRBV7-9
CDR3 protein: CASSVTDEPPSTDTQYF

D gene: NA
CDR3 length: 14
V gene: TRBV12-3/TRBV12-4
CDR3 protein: CASSSTSNTGELFF

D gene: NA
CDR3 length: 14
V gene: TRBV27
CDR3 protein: CASSPLWGHQPQHF

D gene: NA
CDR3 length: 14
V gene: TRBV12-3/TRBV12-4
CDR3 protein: CASSGADSGNTIYF

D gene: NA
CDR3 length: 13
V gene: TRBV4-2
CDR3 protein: CASSQDAIQEQYF

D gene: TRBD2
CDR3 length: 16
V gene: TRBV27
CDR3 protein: CASSLYSGGALETQYF

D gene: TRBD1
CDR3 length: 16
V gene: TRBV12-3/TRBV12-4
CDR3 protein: CASSSGQGLAKNIQYF

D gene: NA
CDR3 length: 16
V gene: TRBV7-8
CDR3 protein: CASSLAAGAYTGELFF

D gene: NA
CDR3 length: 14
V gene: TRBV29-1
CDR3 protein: CSAQGGGLYNEQFF

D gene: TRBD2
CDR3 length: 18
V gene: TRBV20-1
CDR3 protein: CSARDRGVPSGGTDTQYF

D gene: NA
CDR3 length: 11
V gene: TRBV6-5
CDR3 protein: CASSWAGEQYF

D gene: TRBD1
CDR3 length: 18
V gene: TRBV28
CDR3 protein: CASTLETGAASLTDTQYF

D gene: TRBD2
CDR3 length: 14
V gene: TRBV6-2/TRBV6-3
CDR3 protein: CASREGEETYEQYF

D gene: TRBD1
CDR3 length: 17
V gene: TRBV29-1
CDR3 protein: CSVWGQGLSTSTGELFF